The present TCR beta chain was sequenced within a study of graft-versus-host responses after intestinal transplantation. Study in general: Multivisceral, liver-intestinal, or isolated intestinal transplants were received by the recipients. Among the recipients, all got anti-thymocyte globulin induction and then tacrolimus and steroids for 3 to 4 years.

The table came from immunoSEQ multiplex PCR; TCRdb's copy has only in-frame clones and leaves some out. The sample shows fewer than 110,000 clones, more than 85% of them seen only once. Trimming cost V 1 base and J 0 bases, with 4 bases left between them. The length of the CDR3 is 13 residues. Per the germline V gene, CDR1 is GTSNPN and CDR2 is SVGIG (reference sequence). Concerning this clone itself: Its antigen is as yet unknown.

The study's findings and limits: Analysis identified GvH clones in recipient marrow, with some appearing first in ileum or blood. Association was observed between peak circulating GvH clone levels and early post-transplant HvG declines.

The V and J genes are TRBV30 and TRBJ2-4; D not resolved. Material: unstimulated CD8+ T cells sorted from spleen or lymph node cells, obtained before intestinal transplant. The clonotype comes from a human donor who received an intestinal transplant. CDR3 residues: CAWSGVAKNIQYF. As DNA, the CDR3 is TGTGCCTGGAGTGGGGTAGCCAAAAACATTCAGTACTTC.